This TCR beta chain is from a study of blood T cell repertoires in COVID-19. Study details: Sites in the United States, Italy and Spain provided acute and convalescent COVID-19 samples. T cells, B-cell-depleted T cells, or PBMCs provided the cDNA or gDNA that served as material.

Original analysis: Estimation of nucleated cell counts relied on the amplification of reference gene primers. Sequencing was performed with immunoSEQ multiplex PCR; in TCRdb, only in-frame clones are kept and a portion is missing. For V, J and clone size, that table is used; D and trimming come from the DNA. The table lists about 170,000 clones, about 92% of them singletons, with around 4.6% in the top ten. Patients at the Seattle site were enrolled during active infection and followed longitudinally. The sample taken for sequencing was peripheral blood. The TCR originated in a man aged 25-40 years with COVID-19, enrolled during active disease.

The CDR3 DNA reads TGTGCCAGCAGCATGGACAGGGGGCTTGTTGGTGGCTACACCTTC. It is translated as CASSMDRGLVGGYTF. The gene calls are TRBV11-1 and TRBJ1-2; TRBD1 agrees at 11 bases. The CDR3 has 15 amino acids. With V trimmed by 5 bases and J by 7 bases, 9 bases remained unmatched. CDR1 and CDR2 (germline): SGHAT, FQDESV (reference sequence).